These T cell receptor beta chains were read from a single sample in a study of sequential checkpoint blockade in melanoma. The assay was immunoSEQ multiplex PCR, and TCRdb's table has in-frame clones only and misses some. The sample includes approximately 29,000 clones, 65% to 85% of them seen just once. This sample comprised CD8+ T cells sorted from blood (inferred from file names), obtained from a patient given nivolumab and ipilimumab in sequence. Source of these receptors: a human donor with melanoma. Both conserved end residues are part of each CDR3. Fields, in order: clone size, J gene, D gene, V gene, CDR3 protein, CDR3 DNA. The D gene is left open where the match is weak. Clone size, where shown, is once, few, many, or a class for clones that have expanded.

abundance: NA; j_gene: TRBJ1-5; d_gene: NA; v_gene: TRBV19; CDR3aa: CASNGAAHQPQHF; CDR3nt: TGTGCCAGTAATGGAGCGGCTCATCAGCCCCAGCATTTT
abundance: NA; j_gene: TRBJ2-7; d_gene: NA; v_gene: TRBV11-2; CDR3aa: CASSLVGDEQYF; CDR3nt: TGTGCCAGCAGCTTAGTAGGGGACGAGCAGTACTTC
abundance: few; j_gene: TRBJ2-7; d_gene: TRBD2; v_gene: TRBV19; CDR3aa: CASSPGLYEQYF; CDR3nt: TGTGCCAGTAGCCCGGGACTATACGAGCAGTACTTC
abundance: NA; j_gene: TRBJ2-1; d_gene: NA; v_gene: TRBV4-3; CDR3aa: CASSQDWLAGSYNEQFF; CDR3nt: TGCGCCAGCAGCCAAGACTGGCTAGCTGGCTCCTACAATGAGCAGTTCTTC
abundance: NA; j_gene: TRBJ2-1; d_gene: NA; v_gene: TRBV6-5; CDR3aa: CASSPGLGNNEQFF; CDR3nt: TGTGCCAGCAGCCCGGGACTGGGAAACAATGAGCAGTTCTTC
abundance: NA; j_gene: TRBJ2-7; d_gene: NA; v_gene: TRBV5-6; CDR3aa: CASSFLSYEQYF; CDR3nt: TGTGCCAGCAGCTTCCTATCCTACGAGCAGTACTTC
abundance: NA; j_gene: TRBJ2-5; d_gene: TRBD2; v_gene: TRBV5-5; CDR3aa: CASSQDPAGGGETQYF; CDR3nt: TGCGCCAGCAGCCAAGATCCAGCGGGAGGAGGAGAGACCCAGTACTTC
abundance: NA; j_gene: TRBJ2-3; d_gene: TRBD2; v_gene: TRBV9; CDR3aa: CASSVVPSGATDTQYF; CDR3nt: TGTGCCAGCAGCGTAGTGCCTAGCGGGGCCACAGATACGCAGTATTTT
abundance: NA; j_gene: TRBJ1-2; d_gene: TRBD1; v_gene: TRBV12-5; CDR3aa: CASGLGTVNGYTF; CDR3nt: TGTGCTAGTGGTTTAGGGACAGTGAATGGCTACACCTTC
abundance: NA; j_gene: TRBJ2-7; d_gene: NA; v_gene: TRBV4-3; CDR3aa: CASSQTGGSFYEQYF; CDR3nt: TGCGCCAGCAGCCAGACCGGAGGTAGTTTCTACGAGCAGTACTTC
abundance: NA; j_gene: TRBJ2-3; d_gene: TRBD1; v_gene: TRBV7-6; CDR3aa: CASSLYRGPDTQYF; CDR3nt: TGTGCCAGCAGCTTATACAGGGGACCAGATACGCAGTATTTT
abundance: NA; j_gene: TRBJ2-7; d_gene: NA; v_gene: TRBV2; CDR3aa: CASRPGMTYEQYF; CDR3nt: TGTGCCAGCAGGCCCGGGATGACCTACGAGCAGTACTTC
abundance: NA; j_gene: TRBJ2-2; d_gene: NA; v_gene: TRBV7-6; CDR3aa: CASSLARGIGTGELFF; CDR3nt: TGTGCCAGCAGCTTAGCGCGCGGGATCGGCACCGGGGAGCTGTTTTTT
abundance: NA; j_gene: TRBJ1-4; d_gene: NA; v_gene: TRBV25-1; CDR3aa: CASSDYLSEKLFF; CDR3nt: TGTGCCAGCAGTGATTACCTATCCGAAAAACTGTTTTTT
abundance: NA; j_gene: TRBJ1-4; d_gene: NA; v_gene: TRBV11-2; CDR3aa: CASSLADEKLFF; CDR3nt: TGTGCCAGCAGCTTAGCTGATGAAAAACTGTTTTTT
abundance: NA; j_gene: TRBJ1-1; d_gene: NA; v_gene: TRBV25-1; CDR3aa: CATSWPGQNTEAFF; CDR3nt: TGTGCCACGTCCTGGCCGGGACAGAACACTGAAGCTTTCTTT
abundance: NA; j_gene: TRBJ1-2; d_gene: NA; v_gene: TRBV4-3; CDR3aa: CASSQEVSGGYGYTF; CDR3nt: TGCGCCAGCAGCCAAGAGGTGTCTGGGGGGTATGGCTACACCTTC
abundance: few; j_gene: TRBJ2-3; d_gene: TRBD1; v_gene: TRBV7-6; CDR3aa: CASSLRPFGTADTQYF; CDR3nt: TGTGCCAGCAGCTTACGTCCCTTTGGGACAGCTGATACGCAGTATTTT
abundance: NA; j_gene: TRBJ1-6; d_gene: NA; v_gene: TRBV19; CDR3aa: CASSIRAGANSPLHF; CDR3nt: TGTGCCAGTAGTATTCGTGCGGGGGCCAATTCACCCCTCCACTTT
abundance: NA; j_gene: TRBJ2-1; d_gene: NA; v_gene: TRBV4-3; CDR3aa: CASSQRGGPYNEQFF; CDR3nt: TGCGCCAGCAGCCAGAGGGGGGGCCCTTACAATGAGCAGTTCTTC
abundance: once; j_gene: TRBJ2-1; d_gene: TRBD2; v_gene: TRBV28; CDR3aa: CASSSTSLHEQFF; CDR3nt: TGTGCCAGCAGTTCGACTAGCCTCCATGAGCAGTTCTTC
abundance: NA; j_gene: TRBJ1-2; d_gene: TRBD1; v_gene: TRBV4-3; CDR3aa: CASSQDASGTGAYYGYTF; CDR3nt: TGCGCCAGCAGCCAAGACGCCTCCGGGACAGGGGCTTACTATGGCTACACCTTC
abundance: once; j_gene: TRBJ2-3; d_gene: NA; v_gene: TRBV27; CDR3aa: CASKLGGFRTDTQYF; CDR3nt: TGTGCCAGCAAATTAGGGGGATTTCGCACAGATACGCAGTATTTT
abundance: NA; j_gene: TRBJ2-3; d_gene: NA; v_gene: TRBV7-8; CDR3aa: CASSYSVGADTQYF; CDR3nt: TGTGCCAGCAGCTATAGCGTGGGCGCAGATACGCAGTATTTT
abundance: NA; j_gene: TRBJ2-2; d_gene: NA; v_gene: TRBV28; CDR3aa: CASSSLPDTGELFF; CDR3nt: TGTGCCAGCAGCAGTCTGCCAGACACCGGGGAGCTGTTTTTT
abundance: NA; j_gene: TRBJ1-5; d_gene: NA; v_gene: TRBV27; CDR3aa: CASSFSGSNQPQHF; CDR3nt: TGTGCCAGCAGTTTTTCCGGGAGCAATCAGCCCCAGCATTTT
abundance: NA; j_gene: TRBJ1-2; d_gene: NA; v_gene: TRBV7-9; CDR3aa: CASRDWDSTNTF; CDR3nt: TGTGCCAGCAGGGACTGGGACTCCACAAACACCTTC
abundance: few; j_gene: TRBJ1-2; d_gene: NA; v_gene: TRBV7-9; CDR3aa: CASSLPLQEYPNYGYTF; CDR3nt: TGTGCCAGCAGCTTACCACTACAGGAGTACCCTAACTATGGCTACACCTTC
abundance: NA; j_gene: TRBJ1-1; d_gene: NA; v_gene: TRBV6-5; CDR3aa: CASSSRVGTEAFF; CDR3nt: TGTGCCAGCAGTTCGAGGGTTGGCACTGAAGCTTTCTTT
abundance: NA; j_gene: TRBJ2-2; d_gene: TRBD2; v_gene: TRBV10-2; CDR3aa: CASSEIAGGTGELFF; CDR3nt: TGCGCCAGCAGTGAGATAGCGGGGGGGACCGGGGAGCTGTTTTTT
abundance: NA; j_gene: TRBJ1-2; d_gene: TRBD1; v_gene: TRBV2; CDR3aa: CASSGQGQGGYTF; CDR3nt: TGTGCCAGCAGTGGACAGGGCCAAGGGGGCTACACCTTC
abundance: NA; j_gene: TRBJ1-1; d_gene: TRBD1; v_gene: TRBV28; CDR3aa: CASSFPTPGQGSSEAFF; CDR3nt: TGTGCCAGCAGTTTCCCGACCCCGGGACAGGGCAGTTCTGAAGCTTTCTTT
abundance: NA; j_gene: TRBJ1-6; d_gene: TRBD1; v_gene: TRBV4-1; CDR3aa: CASSQDPQGRNYNSPLHF; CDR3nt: TGCGCCAGCAGCCAAGATCCACAGGGGAGGAACTATAATTCACCCCTCCACTTT
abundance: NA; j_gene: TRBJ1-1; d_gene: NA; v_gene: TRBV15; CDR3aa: CATSRAPGQNTEAFF; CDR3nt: TGTGCCACCAGCAGAGCCCCAGGGCAGAACACTGAAGCTTTCTTT
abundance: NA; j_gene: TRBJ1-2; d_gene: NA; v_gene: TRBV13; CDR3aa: CASSLSTGAPNGYTF; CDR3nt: TGTGCCAGCAGCCTCTCGACAGGCGCCCCAAATGGCTACACCTTC
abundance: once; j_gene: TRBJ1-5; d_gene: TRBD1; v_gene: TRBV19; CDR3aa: CASGDRTGNQPQHF; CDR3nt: TGTGCCAGTGGGGACAGGACAGGCAATCAGCCCCAGCATTTT
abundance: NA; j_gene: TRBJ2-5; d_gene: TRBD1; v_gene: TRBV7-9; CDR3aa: CASSWPIRGQAGTQYF; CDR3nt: TGTGCCAGCAGCTGGCCTATACGCGGACAGGCAGGGACCCAGTACTTC
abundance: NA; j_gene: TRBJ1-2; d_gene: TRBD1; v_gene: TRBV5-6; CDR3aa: CASSFQGARGYTF; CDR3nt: TGTGCCAGCAGCTTCCAGGGGGCGCGAGGCTACACCTTC
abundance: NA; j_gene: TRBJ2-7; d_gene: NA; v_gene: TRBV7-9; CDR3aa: CASSYQGSSYEQYF; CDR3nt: TGTGCCAGCAGCTATCAGGGATCTTCCTACGAGCAGTACTTC
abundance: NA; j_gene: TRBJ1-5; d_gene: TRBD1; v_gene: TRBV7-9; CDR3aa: CASSRTGSNQPQHF; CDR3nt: TGTGCCAGCAGCAGGACAGGAAGCAATCAGCCCCAGCATTTT
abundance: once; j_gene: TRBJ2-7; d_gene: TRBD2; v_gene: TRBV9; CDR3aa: CASSVGLADSYEQYF; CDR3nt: TGTGCCAGCAGCGTAGGTCTAGCGGACTCCTACGAGCAGTACTTC
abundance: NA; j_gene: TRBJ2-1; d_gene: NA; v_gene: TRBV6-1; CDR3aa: CASSPGVGSYNEQFF; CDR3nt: TGTGCCAGCAGCCCGGGGGTGGGGTCCTACAATGAGCAGTTCTTC
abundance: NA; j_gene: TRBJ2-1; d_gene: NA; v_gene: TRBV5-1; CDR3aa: CASSLAYSNNEQFF; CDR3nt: TGCGCCAGCAGCTTGGCCTACTCCAACAATGAGCAGTTCTTC
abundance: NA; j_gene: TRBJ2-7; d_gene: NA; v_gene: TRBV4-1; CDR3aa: CASSQRTDPWEQYF; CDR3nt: TGCGCCAGCAGCCAAAGGACAGACCCCTGGGAGCAGTACTTC
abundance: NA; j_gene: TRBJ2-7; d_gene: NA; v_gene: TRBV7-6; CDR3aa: CASSLLIGGYEQYF; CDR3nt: TGTGCCAGCAGCTTACTGATAGGGGGATACGAGCAGTACTTC
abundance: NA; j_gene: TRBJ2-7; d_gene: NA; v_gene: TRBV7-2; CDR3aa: CASSQAQGGYEQYF; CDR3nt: TGCGCCAGCAGCCAAGCTCAGGGTGGCTACGAGCAGTACTTC
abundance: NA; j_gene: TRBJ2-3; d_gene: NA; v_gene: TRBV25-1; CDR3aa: CASSESVSPSTDTQYF; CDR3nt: TGTGCCAGCAGTGAATCGGTTAGTCCTAGCACAGATACGCAGTATTTT
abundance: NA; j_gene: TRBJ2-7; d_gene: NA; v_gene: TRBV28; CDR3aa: CASSLLSRQASYEQYF; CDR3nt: TGTGCCAGCAGTTTGTTGTCCCGGCAGGCCTCCTACGAGCAGTACTTC
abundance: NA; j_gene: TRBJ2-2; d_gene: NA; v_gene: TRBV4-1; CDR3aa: CASSQGQSDIAGELFF; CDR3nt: TGCGCCAGCAGCCAGGGGCAAAGCGATATCGCCGGGGAGCTGTTTTTT
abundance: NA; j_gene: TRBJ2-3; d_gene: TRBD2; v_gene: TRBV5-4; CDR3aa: CATFSGRVADTQYF; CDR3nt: TGTGCCACCTTTAGCGGGAGGGTAGCAGATACGCAGTATTTT
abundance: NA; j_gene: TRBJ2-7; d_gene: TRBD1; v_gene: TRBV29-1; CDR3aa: CSVEVRDRGRYEQYF; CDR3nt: TGCAGCGTTGAAGTGCGGGACAGGGGTAGGTACGAGCAGTACTTC